The entry that follows covers one T cell receptor beta chain sequence. The antigen it recognizes is unknown. Base qualities were left out, and no much larger clone turns up one base away. The immunoSEQ Assay, a bias-controlled multiplex PCR, was used to amplify TCRbeta CDR3 regions from genomic DNA. For the original study's pipeline: The number of nucleated cells in each sample was estimated from the amplification of reference gene primers within the assay. To quantify the absolute abundance of each unique TCRbeta CDR3 rearrangement, sequence reads were collapsed and filtered. Productive Simpson clonality was computed per sample as the square root of Simpson's diversity index over productive rearrangements. In TCRdb, the immuneACCESS table is reduced to in-frame sequences with V and J assigned. These tables do not hold every clone; where another copy was compared, an unresolved V gene accounts for under half, and the others remain unexplained. D and trimming come from the DNA, and the V and J calls and clone size come from that table. The sample records about 89,000 clones, over 65% of which are singletons. The biggest ten clones account for about half of the sample.

In the germline V gene, CDR1 corresponds to SQVTM and CDR2 to ANQGSEA. The CDR3 runs 11 residues from the cysteine to the phenylalanine. The kept DNA is CDR3 alone, 33 bases in frame from the first base. Trimming at the junction amounts to 3 bases on V and 6 bases on J, and the germline ends lie 8 bases apart. Collaborating institutions collected whole blood in K2EDTA tubes following their own protocols. Collaborator samples were shipped for TCRbeta analysis as frozen whole blood, isolated PBMCs, or DNA extracted from either sample type. The data originate from a study of blood T cell repertoires in COVID-19 (dated by TCRdb to about 2020). Context from the whole study: Samples covering the acute and convalescent phases of COVID-19 were provided by collaborators in the United States, Italy and Spain. The material from the prospective study consisted of cDNA or gDNA derived from T cells, B-cell-depleted T cells, or PBMCs. Deeply sampled blood TCRbeta repertoires from subjects exposed to, actively infected with, or recovered from COVID-19 were included in the dataset. The repertoires were released in a freely available public database meant as a resource for research on the immune response to SARS-CoV-2. Samples were obtained from the ongoing ImmuneRACE study (first 160 participants) and from 1,254 subjects provided by 6 global collaborators. Sample metadata almost always included a de-identified subject ID, COVID-19 status, age in years and sex. HLA class I and class II types, where available, came from metadata supplied by the sample provider rather than from assay-based typing. The investigation overall reported the following: The quantity of clinical and demographic metadata differed by source and by participant and was supplied without curation.

The sequenced sample consisted of peripheral blood. This sequence uses TRBV29-1 and TRBJ1-1; a confident D gene designation cannot be given. The receptor was derived from a human donor in a cohort sampled during active COVID-19. The CDR3 protein is CSVEVPAEAFF. The DNA is TGCAGCGTTGAGGTGCCAGCTGAAGCTTTCTTT.